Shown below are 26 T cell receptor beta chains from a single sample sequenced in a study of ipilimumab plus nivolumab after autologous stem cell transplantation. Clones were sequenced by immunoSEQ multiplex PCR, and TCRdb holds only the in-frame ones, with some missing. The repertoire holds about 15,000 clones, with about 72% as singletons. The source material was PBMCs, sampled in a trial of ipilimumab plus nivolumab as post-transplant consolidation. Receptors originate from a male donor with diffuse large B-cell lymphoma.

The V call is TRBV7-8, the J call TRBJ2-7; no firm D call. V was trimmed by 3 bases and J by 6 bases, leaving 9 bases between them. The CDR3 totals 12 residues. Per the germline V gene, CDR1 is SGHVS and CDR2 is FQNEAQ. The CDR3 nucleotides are TGTGCCAGCAGCTTGGATTTGGGCGAGCAGTACTTC. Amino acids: CASSLDLGEQYF.

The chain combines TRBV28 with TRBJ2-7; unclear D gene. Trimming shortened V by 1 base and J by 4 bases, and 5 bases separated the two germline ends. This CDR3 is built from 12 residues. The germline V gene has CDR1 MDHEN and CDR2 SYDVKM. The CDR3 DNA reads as TGTGCCAGCAGTTTATCCCTTTACGAGCAGTACTTC. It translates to CASSLSLYEQYF.

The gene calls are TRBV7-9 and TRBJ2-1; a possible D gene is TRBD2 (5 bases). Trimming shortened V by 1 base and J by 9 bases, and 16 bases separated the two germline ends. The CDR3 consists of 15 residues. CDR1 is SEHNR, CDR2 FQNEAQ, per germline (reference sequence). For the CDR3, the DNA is TGTGCCAGCAGCTTAGGGTGGCGAGGGAGCTCTGAGCAGTTCTTC. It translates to CASSLGWRGSSEQFF. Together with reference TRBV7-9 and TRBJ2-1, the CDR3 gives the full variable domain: DTGVSQNPRHKITKRGQNVTFRCDPISEHNRLYWYRQTLGQGPEFLTYFQNEAQLEKSRLLSDRFSAERPKGSFSTLEIQRTEQGDSAMYLCASSLGWRGSSEQFFGPGTRLTVL.

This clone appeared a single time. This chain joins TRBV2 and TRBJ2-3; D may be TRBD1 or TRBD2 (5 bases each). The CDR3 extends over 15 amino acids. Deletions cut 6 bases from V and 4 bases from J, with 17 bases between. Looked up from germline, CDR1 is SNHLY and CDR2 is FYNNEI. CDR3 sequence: CASRTGPNLPDTQYF. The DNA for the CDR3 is TGTGCCAGCAGAACGGGACCCAATCTCCCAGATACGCAGTATTTT.

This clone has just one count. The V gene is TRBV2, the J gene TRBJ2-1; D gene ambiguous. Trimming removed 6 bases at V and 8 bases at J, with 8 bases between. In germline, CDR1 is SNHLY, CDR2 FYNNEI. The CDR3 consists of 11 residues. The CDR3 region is CASRNTDEQFF. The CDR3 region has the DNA TGTGCCAGCAGAAACACAGATGAGCAGTTCTTC. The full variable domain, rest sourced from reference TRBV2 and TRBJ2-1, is EPEVTQTPSHQVTQMGQEVILRCVPISNHLYFYWYRQILGQKVEFLVSFYNNEISEKSEIFDDQFSVERPDGSNFTLKIRSTKLEDSAMYFCASRNTDEQFFGPGTRLTVL.

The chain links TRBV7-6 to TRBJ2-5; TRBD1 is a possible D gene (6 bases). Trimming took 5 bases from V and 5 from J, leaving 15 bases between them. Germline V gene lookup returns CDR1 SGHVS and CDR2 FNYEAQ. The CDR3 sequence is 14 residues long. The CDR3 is CASSTTPGDETQYF. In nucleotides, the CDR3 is TGTGCCAGCAGCACGACTCCAGGGGATGAGACCCAGTACTTC.

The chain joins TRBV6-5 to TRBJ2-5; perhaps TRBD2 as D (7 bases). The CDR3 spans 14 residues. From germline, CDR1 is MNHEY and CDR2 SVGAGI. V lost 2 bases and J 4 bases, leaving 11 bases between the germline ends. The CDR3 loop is CASSYGGGLETQYF. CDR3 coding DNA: TGTGCCAGCAGTTACGGGGGGGGCTTAGAGACCCAGTACTTC.

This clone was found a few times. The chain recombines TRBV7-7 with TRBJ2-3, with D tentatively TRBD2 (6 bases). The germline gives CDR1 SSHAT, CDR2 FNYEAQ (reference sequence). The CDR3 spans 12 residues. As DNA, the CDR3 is TGTGCTAGCCGGGGGAACACAGATACGCAGTATTTT. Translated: CASRGNTDTQYF.

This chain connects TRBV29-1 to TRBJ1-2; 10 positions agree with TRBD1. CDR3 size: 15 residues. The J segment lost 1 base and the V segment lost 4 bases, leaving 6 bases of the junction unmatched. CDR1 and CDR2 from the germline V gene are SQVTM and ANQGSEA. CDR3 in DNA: TGCAGCGTTGGCCTAGGGACAGGGGTTAACTATGGCTACACCTTC. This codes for CSVGLGTGVNYGYTF. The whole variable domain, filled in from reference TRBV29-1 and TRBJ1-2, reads SAVISQKPSRDICQRGTSLTIQCQVDSQVTMMFWYRQQPGQSLTLIATANQGSEATYESGFVIDKFPISRPNLTFSTLTVSNMSPEDSSIYLCSVGLGTGVNYGYTFGSGTRLTVV.

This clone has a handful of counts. The CDR3, as DNA: TGTGCCAGCAGTACAGACAGGAGATCCTACGAGCAGTACTTC. Its translation: CASSTDRRSYEQYF. The chain recombines TRBV6-5 with TRBJ2-7; D perhaps matches TRBD1 (6 bases). This CDR3 is 14 amino acids long. Germline CDR1 reads MNHEY; CDR2 reads SVGAGI. V lost 5 bases to trimming and J lost 1 base, with 12 bases between them.

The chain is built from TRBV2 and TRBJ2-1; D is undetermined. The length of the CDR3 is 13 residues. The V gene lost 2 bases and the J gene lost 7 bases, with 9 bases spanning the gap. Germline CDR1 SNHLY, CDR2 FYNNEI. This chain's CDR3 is CASSETPRNEQFF. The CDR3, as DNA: TGTGCCAGCAGTGAAACGCCCCGGAATGAGCAGTTCTTC.

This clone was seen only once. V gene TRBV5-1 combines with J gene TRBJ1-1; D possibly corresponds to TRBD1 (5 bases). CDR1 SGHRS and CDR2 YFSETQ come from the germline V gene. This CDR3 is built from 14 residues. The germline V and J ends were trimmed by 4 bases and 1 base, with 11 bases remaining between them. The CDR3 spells CASSLLDKNTEAFF. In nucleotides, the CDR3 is TGCGCCAGCAGCCTGTTGGACAAGAACACTGAAGCTTTCTTT.

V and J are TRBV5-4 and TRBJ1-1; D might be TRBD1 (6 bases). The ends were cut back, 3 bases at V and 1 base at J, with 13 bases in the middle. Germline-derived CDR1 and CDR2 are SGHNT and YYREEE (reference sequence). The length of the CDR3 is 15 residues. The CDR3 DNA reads TGTGCCAGCAGCTCCCCGGGACAACCGAACACTGAAGCTTTCTTT. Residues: CASSSPGQPNTEAFF.

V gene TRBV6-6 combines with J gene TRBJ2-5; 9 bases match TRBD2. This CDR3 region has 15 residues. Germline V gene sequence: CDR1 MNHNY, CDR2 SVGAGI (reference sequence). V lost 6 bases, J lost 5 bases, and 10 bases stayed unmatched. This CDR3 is CASRSLSGSFETQYF. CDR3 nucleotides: TGTGCCAGCAGATCTCTTAGCGGGAGTTTTGAGACCCAGTACTTC.

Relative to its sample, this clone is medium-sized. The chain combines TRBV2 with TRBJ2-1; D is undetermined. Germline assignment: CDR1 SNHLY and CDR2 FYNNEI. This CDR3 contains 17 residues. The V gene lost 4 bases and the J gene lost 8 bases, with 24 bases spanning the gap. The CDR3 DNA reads TGTGCCAGCAGTGGGGATTTACGGTCTCCCCAGAGTGATGAGCAGTTCTTC. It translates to CASSGDLRSPQSDEQFF.

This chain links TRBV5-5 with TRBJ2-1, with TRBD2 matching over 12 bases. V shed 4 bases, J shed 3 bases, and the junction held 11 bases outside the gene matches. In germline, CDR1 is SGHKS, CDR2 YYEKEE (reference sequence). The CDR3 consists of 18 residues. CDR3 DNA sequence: TGTGCCAGCAGCCCGGGCGGAACTAGCGGGGGGTTCTACAATGAGCAGTTCTTC. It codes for CASSPGGTSGGFYNEQFF. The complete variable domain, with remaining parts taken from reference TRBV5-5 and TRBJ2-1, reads DAGVTQSPTHLIKTRGQQVTLRCSPISGHKSVSWYQQVLGQGPQFIFQYYEKEERGRGNFPDRFSARQFPNYSSELNVNALLLGDSALYLCASSPGGTSGGFYNEQFFGPGTRLTVL.

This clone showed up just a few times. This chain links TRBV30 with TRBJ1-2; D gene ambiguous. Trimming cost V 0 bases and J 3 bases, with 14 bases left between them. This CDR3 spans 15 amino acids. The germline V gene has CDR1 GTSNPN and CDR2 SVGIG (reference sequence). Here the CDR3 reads CAWSVTQVGDYGYTF. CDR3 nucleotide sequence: TGTGCCTGGAGTGTTACGCAGGTTGGGGACTATGGCTACACCTTC.

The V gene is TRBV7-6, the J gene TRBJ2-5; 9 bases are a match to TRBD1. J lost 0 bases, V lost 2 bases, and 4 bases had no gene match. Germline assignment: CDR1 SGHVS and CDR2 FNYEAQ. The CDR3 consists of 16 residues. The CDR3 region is CASSLNTGGYQETQYF. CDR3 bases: TGTGCCAGCAGCTTAAATACAGGGGGCTACCAAGAGACCCAGTACTTC.

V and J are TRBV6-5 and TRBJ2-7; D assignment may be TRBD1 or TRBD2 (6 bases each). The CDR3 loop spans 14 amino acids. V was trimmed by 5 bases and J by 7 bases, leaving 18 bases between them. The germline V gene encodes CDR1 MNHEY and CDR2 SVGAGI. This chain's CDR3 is CASSVRDGGGEQYF. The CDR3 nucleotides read TGTGCCAGCAGTGTCCGGGACGGGGGCGGGGAGCAGTACTTC.

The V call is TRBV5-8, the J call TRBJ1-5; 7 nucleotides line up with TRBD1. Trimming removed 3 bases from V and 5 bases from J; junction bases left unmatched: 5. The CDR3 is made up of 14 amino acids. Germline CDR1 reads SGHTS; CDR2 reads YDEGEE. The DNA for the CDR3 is TGTGCCAGCAGCTCGGGACAGATCTATCAGCCCCAGCATTTT. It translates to CASSSGQIYQPQHF.

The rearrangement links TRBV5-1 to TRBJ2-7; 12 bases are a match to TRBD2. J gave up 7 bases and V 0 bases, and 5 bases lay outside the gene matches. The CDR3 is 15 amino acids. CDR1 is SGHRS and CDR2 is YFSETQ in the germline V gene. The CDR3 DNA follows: TGCGCCAGCAGCTTGGCACTAGCGGGGGGTGGTGAGCAGTACTTC. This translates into CASSLALAGGGEQYF.

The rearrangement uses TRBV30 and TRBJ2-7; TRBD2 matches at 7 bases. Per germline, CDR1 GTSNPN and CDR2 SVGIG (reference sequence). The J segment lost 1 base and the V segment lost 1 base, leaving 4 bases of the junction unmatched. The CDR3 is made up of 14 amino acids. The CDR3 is CAWSGGGLSYEQYF. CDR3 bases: TGTGCCTGGAGTGGGGGGGGTCTTTCCTACGAGCAGTACTTC.

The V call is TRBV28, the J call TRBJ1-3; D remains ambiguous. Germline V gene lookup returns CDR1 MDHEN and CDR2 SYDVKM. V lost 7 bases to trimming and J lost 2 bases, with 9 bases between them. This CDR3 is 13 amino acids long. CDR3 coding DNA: TGTGCCAGCAATGGGCCGACTGGAAACACCATATATTTT. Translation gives CASNGPTGNTIYF. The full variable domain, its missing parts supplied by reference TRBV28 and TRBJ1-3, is DVKVTQSSRYLVKRTGEKVFLECVQDMDHENMFWYRQDPGLGLRLIYFSYDVKMKEKGDIPEGYSVSREKKERFSLILESASTNQTSMYLCASNGPTGNTIYFGEGSWLTVV.

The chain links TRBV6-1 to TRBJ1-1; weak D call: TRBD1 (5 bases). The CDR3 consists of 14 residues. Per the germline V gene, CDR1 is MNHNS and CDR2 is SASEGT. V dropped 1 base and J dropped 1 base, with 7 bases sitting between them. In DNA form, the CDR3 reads TGTGCCAGCAGTGAAGGGGGGGAGAACACTGAAGCTTTCTTT. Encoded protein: CASSEGGENTEAFF.

CDR3 nucleotides: TGTGCCAGCAGCCCGGGGGGAGGGCGGAATGAAGCTTTCTTT. This gives the protein CASSPGGGRNEAFF. The V and J genes are TRBV6-5 and TRBJ1-1; D may be TRBD1 (5 bases). The ends were cut back, 6 bases at V and 7 bases at J, with 18 bases in the middle. The germline gives CDR1 MNHEY, CDR2 SVGAGI. The CDR3 spans 14 residues.

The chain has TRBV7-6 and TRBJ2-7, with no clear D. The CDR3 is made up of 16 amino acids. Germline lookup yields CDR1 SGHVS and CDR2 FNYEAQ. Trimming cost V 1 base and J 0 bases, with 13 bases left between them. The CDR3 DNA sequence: TGTGCCAGCAGCTTAGGGCAGGCCCCTTACTCCTACGAGCAGTACTTC. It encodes CASSLGQAPYSYEQYF.